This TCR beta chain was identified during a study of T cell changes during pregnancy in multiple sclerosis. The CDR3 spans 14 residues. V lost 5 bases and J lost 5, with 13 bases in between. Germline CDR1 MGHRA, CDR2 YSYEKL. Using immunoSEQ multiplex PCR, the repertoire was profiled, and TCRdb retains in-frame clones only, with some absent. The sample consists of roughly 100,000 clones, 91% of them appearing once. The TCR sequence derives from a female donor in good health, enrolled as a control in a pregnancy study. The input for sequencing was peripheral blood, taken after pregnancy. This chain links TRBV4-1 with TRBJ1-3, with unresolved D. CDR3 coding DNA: TGCGCCAGCAGCTCCCGCCAGTCACGAAACACCATATATTTT. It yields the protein CASSSRQSRNTIYF.